The clone carrying this T cell receptor beta chain was seen repeatedly, ten times or more. What it binds is not known. This entry is derived from a study of T cells in Graves' hyperthyroidism and ophthalmopathy. Findings and limits, study-wide: Onset of ophthalmopathy came a median around 6.5 months after the model predicted it.

The CDR3 has 18 amino acids. The germline V gene encodes CDR1 SNHLY and CDR2 FYNNEI. V lost 6 bases to trimming and J lost 2 bases; unmatched junction nucleotides: 13. Amplification of TCR beta CDR3 regions was performed using RNA transcripts as template. The HTBI primer set was used in a first-round RT-PCR of the TCR CDR3. TCRdb re-called the multiplex PCR reads with MiXCR, one entry per CDR3 protein. In the table there are more than 500,000 distinct CDR3 sequences, around 15% of which are singletons. The chain uses TRBV2 and TRBJ2-1; TRBD2 matches 10 bases. The sequencing sample was made of blood. The clonotype comes from a woman in her 30s with Graves' hyperthyroidism. CDR3 in amino acids: CASRWGIGAGGPYNEQFF. CDR3 nucleotide sequence: TGTGCCAGCAGGTGGGGTATAGGAGCGGGAGGGCCCTACAATGAGCAGTTCTTC.